Listed below are T cell receptor beta chains from one sample, sequenced in a study of CXCR3-negative and CXCR3-positive naive CD8 T cells. TCRdb reprocessed the 5' RACE reads, keeping one entry per CDR3 protein, no DNA. This table lists just over 40,000 distinct CDR3 sequences. Material for sequencing was naive CXCR3- CD8+ T cells from blood. The receptors stem from a human donor in good health. Some clones in this sample may be carry-over from other donors' samples. The CDR3 runs from the conserved cysteine through the conserved F or W. For some rows the clone size is stated as once, few or many, or as a class when expanded; others skip it.

V gene: TRBV28
clone size: medium-sized
J gene: TRBJ2-2
CDR3 protein: CASSSTKILAAGELFF

V gene: TRBV4-3
clone size: NA
J gene: TRBJ1-1
CDR3 protein: CASSQDMGTNTEAFF

V gene: TRBV7-2
clone size: NA
J gene: TRBJ1-1
CDR3 protein: CASSLEDATEAFF

V gene: TRBV10-2
clone size: NA
J gene: TRBJ1-1
CDR3 protein: CASSEGDRDTEAFF

V gene: TRBV5-1
clone size: NA
J gene: TRBJ2-7
CDR3 protein: CASSLYGEQYF

V gene: TRBV20-1
clone size: NA
J gene: TRBJ2-3
CDR3 protein: CSAEDQGVGTRTDTQYF

V gene: TRBV1
clone size: NA
J gene: TRBJ2-3
CDR3 protein: CTSSQGGIAGASTDTQYF

V gene: TRBV9
clone size: NA
J gene: TRBJ2-1
CDR3 protein: CASSPTSNEQFF

V gene: TRBV4-3
clone size: NA
J gene: TRBJ2-2
CDR3 protein: CASSQGGKGRGPGELFF

V gene: TRBV14
clone size: NA
J gene: TRBJ1-3
CDR3 protein: CASSPPHGSGNTIYF

V gene: TRBV4-1
clone size: NA
J gene: TRBJ1-2
CDR3 protein: CASGQPGQGAEGYTF

V gene: TRBV5-1
clone size: NA
J gene: TRBJ2-1
CDR3 protein: CASSQSNEQFF

V gene: TRBV29-1
clone size: NA
J gene: TRBJ1-1
CDR3 protein: CSVEERGGNTEAFF

V gene: TRBV2
clone size: NA
J gene: TRBJ2-5
CDR3 protein: CASSSSHQETQYF

V gene: TRBV4-3
clone size: NA
J gene: TRBJ2-7
CDR3 protein: CASSQEIGTFYSYEQYF

V gene: TRBV10-3
clone size: NA
J gene: TRBJ2-1
CDR3 protein: CAIRNPSGGYYNEQFF

V gene: TRBV7-2
clone size: NA
J gene: TRBJ2-7
CDR3 protein: CASSSRTSGDSYEQYF

V gene: TRBV14
clone size: NA
J gene: TRBJ1-1
CDR3 protein: CACSPPPGQGEGTEAFF

V gene: TRBV6-5
clone size: NA
J gene: TRBJ1-2
CDR3 protein: CASNPGAPNYGYTF

V gene: TRBV6-2/TRBV6-3
clone size: NA
J gene: TRBJ2-6
CDR3 protein: CASSYSIDRPSTGANVLTF

V gene: TRBV3-1
clone size: NA
J gene: TRBJ2-5
CDR3 protein: CASSLITEGQETQYF

V gene: TRBV6-5
clone size: NA
J gene: TRBJ2-7
CDR3 protein: CASRDGGLWDEQYF

V gene: TRBV6-4
clone size: NA
J gene: TRBJ2-1
CDR3 protein: CASSDGDSQEQFF

V gene: TRBV14
clone size: medium-sized
J gene: TRBJ1-4
CDR3 protein: CASSQDPAWNEKLFF

V gene: TRBV6-6
clone size: NA
J gene: TRBJ2-5
CDR3 protein: CALGGGVGTQYF

V gene: TRBV4-3
clone size: NA
J gene: TRBJ2-3
CDR3 protein: CASSQEETGPSLDTQYF

V gene: TRBV6-6
clone size: NA
J gene: TRBJ2-7
CDR3 protein: CASSPIAAGFSYEQYF